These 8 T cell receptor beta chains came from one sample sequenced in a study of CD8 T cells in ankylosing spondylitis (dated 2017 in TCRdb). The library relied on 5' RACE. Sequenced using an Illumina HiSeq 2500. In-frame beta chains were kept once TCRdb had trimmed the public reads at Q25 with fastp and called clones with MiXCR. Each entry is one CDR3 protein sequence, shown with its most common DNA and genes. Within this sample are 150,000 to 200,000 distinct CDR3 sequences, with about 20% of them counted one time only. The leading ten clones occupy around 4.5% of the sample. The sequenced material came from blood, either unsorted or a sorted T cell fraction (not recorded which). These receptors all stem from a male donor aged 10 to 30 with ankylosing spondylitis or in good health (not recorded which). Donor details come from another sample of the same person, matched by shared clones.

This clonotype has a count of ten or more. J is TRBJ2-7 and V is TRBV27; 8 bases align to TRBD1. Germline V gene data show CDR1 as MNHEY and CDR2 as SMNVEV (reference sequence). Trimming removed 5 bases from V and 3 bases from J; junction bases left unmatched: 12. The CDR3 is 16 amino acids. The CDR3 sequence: CASSPWSGTGGYEQYF. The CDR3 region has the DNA TGTGCCAGCAGTCCCTGGTCGGGGACAGGCGGCTACGAGCAGTACTTC.

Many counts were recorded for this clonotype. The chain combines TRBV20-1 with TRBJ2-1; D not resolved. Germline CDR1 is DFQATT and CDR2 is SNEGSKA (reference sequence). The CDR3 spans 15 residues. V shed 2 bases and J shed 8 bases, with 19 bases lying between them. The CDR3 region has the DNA TGCAGTGCTAGATTGACGGACCGGTCCCACGATGAGCAGTTCTTC. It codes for CSARLTDRSHDEQFF.

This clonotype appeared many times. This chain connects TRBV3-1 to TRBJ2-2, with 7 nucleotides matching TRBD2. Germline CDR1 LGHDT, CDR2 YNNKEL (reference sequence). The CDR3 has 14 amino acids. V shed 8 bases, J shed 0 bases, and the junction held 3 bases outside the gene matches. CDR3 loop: CASEGGANTGELFF. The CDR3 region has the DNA TGTGCCAGCGAGGGAGGGGCGAACACCGGGGAGCTGTTTTTT.

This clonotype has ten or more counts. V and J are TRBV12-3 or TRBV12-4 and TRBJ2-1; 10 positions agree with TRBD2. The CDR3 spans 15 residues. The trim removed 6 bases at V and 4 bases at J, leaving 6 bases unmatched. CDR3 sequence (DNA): TGTGCCAGCAGCGCAGGACTAGCGGAATACAATGAGCAGTTCTTC. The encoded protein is CASSAGLAEYNEQFF.

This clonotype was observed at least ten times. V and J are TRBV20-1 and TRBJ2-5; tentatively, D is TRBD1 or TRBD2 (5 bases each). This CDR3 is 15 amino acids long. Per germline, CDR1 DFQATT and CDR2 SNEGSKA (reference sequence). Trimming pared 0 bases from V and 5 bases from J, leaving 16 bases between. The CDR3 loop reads CSARDRSKGRETQYF. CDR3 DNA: TGCAGTGCTAGAGATCGTAGTAAGGGACGCGAGACCCAGTACTTC.

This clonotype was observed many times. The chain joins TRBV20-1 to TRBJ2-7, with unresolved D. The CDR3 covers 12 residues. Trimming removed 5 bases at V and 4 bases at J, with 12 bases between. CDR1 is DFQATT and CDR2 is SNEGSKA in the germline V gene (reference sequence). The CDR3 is CSAWAGAYEQYF. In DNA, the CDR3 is TGCAGTGCTTGGGCTGGAGCGTACGAGCAGTACTTC.

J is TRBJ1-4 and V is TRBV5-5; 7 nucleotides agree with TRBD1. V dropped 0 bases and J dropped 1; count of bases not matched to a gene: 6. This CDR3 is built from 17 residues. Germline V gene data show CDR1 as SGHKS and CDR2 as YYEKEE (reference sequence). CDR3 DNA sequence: TGTGCCAGCAGCTTGGAAGGGGGCCGCCGAACTAATGAAAAACTGTTTTTT. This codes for CASSLEGGRRTNEKLFF.

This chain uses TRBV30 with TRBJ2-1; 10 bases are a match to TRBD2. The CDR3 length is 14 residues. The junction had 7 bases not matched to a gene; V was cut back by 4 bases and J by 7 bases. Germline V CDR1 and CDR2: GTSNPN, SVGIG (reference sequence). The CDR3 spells CAWTRLAGNNEQFF. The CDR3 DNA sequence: TGTGCCTGGACGAGACTAGCGGGTAATAATGAGCAGTTCTTC. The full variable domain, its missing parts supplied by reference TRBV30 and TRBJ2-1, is SQTIHQWPATLVQPVGSPLSLECTVEGTSNPNLYWYRQAAGRGLQLLFYSVGIGQISSEVPQNLSASRPQDRQFILSSKKLLLSDSGFYLCAWTRLAGNNEQFFGPGTRLTVL.